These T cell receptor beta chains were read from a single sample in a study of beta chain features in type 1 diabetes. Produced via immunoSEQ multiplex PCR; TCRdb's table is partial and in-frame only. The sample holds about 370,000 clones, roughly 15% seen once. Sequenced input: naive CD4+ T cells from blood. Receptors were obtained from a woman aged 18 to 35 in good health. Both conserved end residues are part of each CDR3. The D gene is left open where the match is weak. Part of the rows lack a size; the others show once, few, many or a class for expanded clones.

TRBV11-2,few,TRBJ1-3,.,CASSFLAATGNTIYF,TGTGCCAGCAGCTTCCTCGCGGCTACTGGAAACACCATATATTTT
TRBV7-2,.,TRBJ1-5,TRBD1,CASSSDRGNQPQHF,TGTGCCAGCAGCTCGGACAGGGGCAATCAGCCCCAGCATTTT
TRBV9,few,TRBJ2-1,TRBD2,CASTSLTSGREGGANEQFF,TGTGCCAGCACCAGTCTGACTAGCGGGAGAGAGGGTGGGGCCAATGAGCAGTTCTTC
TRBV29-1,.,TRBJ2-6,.,CSVKGQGVYSGANVLTF,TGCAGCGTTAAAGGGCAAGGGGTCTACTCTGGGGCCAACGTCCTGACTTTC
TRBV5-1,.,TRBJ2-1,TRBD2,CASSLVILAGRNEQFF,TGCGCCAGCAGCTTGGTTATCCTAGCGGGAAGGAATGAGCAGTTCTTC
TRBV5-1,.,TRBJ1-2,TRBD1,CASRIGYRGAYGYTF,TGCGCCAGCAGAATTGGGTACAGGGGGGCCTATGGCTACACCTTC
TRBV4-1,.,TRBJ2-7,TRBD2,CASSQRGRAYEQYF,TGCGCCAGCAGCCAACGAGGGAGGGCCTACGAGCAGTACTTC
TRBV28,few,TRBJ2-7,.,CASSQGGGYEQYF,TGTGCCAGCAGTCAGGGGGGTGGCTACGAGCAGTACTTC
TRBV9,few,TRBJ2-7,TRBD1,CASSRTGAPIYEQYF,TGTGCCAGCAGCAGGACAGGAGCTCCCATCTACGAGCAGTACTTC
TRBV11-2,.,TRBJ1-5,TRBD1,CASSLGISRGHNQPQHF,TGTGCCAGCAGCTTGGGGATTAGCAGGGGGCACAATCAGCCCCAGCATTTT
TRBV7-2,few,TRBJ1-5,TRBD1,CASSLEGQHHQPQHF,TGTGCCAGCAGCTTAGAGGGACAGCACCATCAGCCCCAGCATTTT
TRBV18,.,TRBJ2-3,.,CASRFAGSTDTQYF,TGTGCCAGTCGCTTTGCGGGTAGCACAGATACGCAGTATTTT
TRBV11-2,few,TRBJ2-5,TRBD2,CASSSGTSGIETQYF,TGTGCCAGCAGCTCCGGGACTAGCGGGATAGAGACCCAGTACTTC
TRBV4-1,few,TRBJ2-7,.,CASSQERVYEQYF,TGCGCCAGCAGCCAAGAAAGAGTCTACGAGCAGTACTTC
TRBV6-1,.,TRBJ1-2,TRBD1,CASSEVNRGLGGYTF,TGTGCCAGCAGTGAAGTGAACAGGGGATTAGGAGGCTACACCTTC
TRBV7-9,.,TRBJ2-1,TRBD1,CASSFGGRGLDEQFF,TGTGCCAGCAGCTTTGGAGGCAGGGGGCTAGATGAGCAGTTCTTC
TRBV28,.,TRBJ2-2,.,CASSFPPGPRINTGELFF,TGTGCCAGCAGTTTTCCGCCGGGTCCTCGAATAAACACCGGGGAGCTGTTTTTT
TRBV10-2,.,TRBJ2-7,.,CASRAGFLEQYF,TGCGCCAGCAGAGCCGGTTTTCTCGAGCAGTACTTC
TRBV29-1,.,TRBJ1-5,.,CSVGGGVGQPQHF,TGCAGCGTTGGTGGGGGGGTTGGGCAGCCCCAGCATTTT
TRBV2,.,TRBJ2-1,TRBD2,CASRGAGVYNEQFF,TGTGCCAGCAGAGGGGCGGGGGTATACAATGAGCAGTTCTTC
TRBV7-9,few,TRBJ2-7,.,CASSFVAASSYEQYF,TGTGCCAGCAGCTTCGTAGCGGCGTCCTCCTACGAGCAGTACTTC
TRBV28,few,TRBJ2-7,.,CASSLLGGGHYEQYF,TGTGCCAGCAGTTTATTAGGAGGAGGTCACTACGAGCAGTACTTC
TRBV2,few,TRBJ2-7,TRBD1,CASSVRGTGGYEQYF,TGTGCCAGCAGTGTCCGCGGGACAGGGGGCTACGAGCAGTACTTC
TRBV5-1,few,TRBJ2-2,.,CASSLTVTGELFF,TGCGCCAGCAGCTTGACAGTCACCGGGGAGCTGTTTTTT
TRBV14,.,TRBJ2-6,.,CASSSTVSGANVLTF,TGTGCCAGCAGTTCTACAGTTTCTGGGGCCAACGTCCTGACTTTC
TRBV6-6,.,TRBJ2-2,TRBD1,CASSRDRVNTGELFF,TGTGCCAGCAGCCGGGACAGGGTGAACACCGGGGAGCTGTTTTTT
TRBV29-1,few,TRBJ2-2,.,CSAGRGANTGELFF,TGCAGCGCTGGGAGGGGGGCTAACACCGGGGAGCTGTTTTTT
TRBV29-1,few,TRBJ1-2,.,CSDGEGYGYTF,TGCAGCGATGGTGAGGGCTATGGCTACACCTTC
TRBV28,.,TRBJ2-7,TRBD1,CASRGTAIYEQYF,TGTGCCAGCAGAGGGACAGCCATATACGAGCAGTACTTC
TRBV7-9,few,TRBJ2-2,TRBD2,CASSFGLAGADGELFF,TGTGCCAGCAGCTTCGGACTAGCGGGAGCCGACGGGGAGCTGTTTTTT
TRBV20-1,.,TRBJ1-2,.,CSASGDFPTF,TGCAGTGCTAGTGGGGACTTTCCGACCTTC
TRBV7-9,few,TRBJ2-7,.,CASSLASGTSEGEQYF,TGTGCCAGCAGCTTAGCATCCGGGACCTCGGAGGGCGAGCAGTACTTC
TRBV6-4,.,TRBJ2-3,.,CASSDQITDTQYF,TGTGCCAGCAGTGACCAAATCACAGATACGCAGTATTTT